Listed below are T cell receptor beta chains from one sample, sequenced in a study of blood T cell repertoires in COVID-19. Repertoires were generated with immunoSEQ multiplex PCR, while TCRdb's copy carries only in-frame clones and drops some. Of about 350,000 clones listed, 87% were seen once; the top ten hold about 0.93%. The sample consisted of PBMCs or T cells enriched from blood (not recorded which). The receptors here all came from a woman in her twenties or thirties who had recovered from COVID-19. Each CDR3 is given with its conserved first and last residue. The order of the fields is J gene, clone size, V gene, D gene, CDR3 protein, CDR3 DNA. D genes are given only for firm matches. Size is omitted from some rows. Given values are once, few, many or a class for expanded clones.

>TRBJ2-5|-|TRBV5-1|-
CASSPPTRKETQYF
TGCGCCAGCAGCCCACCGACTAGAAAAGAGACCCAGTACTTC
>TRBJ2-3|-|TRBV9|-
CASSLRTGGGTDTQYF
TGTGCCAGCAGCCTACGGACGGGCGGGGGCACAGATACGCAGTATTTT
>TRBJ1-4|-|TRBV19|-
CASSTRQVEKLFF
TGTGCCAGTAGTACCCGACAGGTTGAAAAACTGTTTTTT
>TRBJ1-2|-|TRBV18|TRBD1
CASSPLEGARYGYTF
TGTGCCAGCTCACCACTGGAGGGGGCCCGCTATGGCTACACCTTC
>TRBJ2-3|-|TRBV11-3|-
CASSPGSRDTQYF
TGTGCCAGCAGCCCAGGGTCGAGGGATACGCAGTATTTT
>TRBJ1-1|-|TRBV25-1|-
CASSEFGGPSNEAFF
TGTGCCAGCAGTGAATTCGGGGGGCCGAGCAATGAAGCTTTCTTT
>TRBJ2-2|-|TRBV7-8|TRBD1
CASTLKPGQGAGELFF
TGTGCCAGCACCTTAAAACCGGGACAGGGGGCCGGGGAGCTGTTTTTT
>TRBJ2-7|-|TRBV28|-
CAPWLTYEQYF
TGTGCCCCCTGGCTGACCTACGAGCAGTACTTC
>TRBJ1-3|-|TRBV7-6|-
CASSGRAGDSGNTIYF
TGTGCCAGCAGCGGTAGAGCCGGGGACTCTGGAAACACCATATATTTT
>TRBJ1-5|-|TRBV6-5|TRBD1
CASRSGTGGTQPQHF
TGTGCCAGCAGATCCGGGACAGGGGGTACACAGCCCCAGCATTTT
>TRBJ2-7|once|TRBV4-1|-
CASSQGGRGRGTYEQYF
TGCGCCAGCAGCCAAGGGGGCCGGGGCAGGGGTACCTACGAGCAGTACTTC
>TRBJ2-7|-|TRBV5-6|-
CASSLGEFREQYF
TGTGCCAGCAGCCTAGGGGAATTTCGGGAGCAGTACTTC
>TRBJ1-2|once|TRBV6-5|-
CASKLGNFNYGYTF
TGTGCCAGCAAGCTAGGAAATTTCAACTATGGCTACACCTTC
>TRBJ1-4|-|TRBV19|TRBD1
CASSISVRGPYEKLFF
TGTGCCAGTAGTATAAGCGTCAGGGGGCCGTATGAAAAACTGTTTTTT
>TRBJ1-2|-|TRBV24-1|-
CATSDPSNYGYTF
TGTGCCACCAGTGACCCCTCTAACTATGGCTACACCTTC
>TRBJ2-7|few|TRBV27|TRBD1
CASSVAPPGQGWPYEQYF
TGTGCCAGCAGTGTGGCCCCCCCGGGACAGGGTTGGCCCTACGAGCAGTACTTC
>TRBJ2-1|-|TRBV7-6|TRBD1
CASSLVAGTGYNEQFF
TGTGCCAGCAGCTTAGTAGCCGGGACAGGGTACAATGAGCAGTTCTTC
>TRBJ2-3|once|TRBV5-8|-
CASSLGRGASTDTQYF
TGTGCCAGCAGCTTGGGCAGGGGAGCAAGCACAGATACGCAGTATTTT
>TRBJ1-4|few|TRBV11-2|TRBD1
CASSSGTGTNEKLFF
TGTGCCAGCAGCTCCGGGACAGGGACTAATGAAAAACTGTTTTTT
>TRBJ1-3|-|TRBV7-8|-
CASNLGQENTIYF
TGTGCCAGCAACCTTGGGCAGGAAAACACCATATATTTT
>TRBJ1-4|-|TRBV4-1|TRBD1
CASSQQGANEKLFF
TGCGCCAGCAGCCAACAGGGGGCGAATGAAAAACTGTTTTTT
>TRBJ2-3|-|TRBV7-2|-
CASSLDRDTQYF
TGTGCCAGCAGCTTAGACCGGGATACGCAGTATTTT
>TRBJ1-2|-|TRBV14|TRBD1
CASSPDRGYGYTF
TGTGCCAGCAGCCCCGACAGGGGGTATGGCTACACCTTC
>TRBJ2-5|-|TRBV4-1|TRBD2
CASSQTNLAGGVRETQYF
TGCGCCAGCAGCCAAACCAACCTAGCGGGGGGTGTGAGGGAGACCCAGTACTTC
>TRBJ1-2|-|TRBV7-2|-
CASSPQGQLGYGYTF
TGTGCCAGCAGCCCCCAAGGACAGTTGGGCTATGGCTACACCTTC
>TRBJ2-4|-|TRBV5-5|-
CASRLELAKNIQYF
TGTGCCAGCAGACTCGAGCTAGCCAAAAACATTCAGTACTTC
>TRBJ2-7|-|TRBV6-2/TRBV6-3|-
CASSYGHSYEQYF
TGTGCCAGCAGTTACGGCCACTCCTACGAGCAGTACTTC
>TRBJ1-2|-|TRBV29-1|TRBD1
CSVTTLTPGQAPNYGYTF
TGCAGCGTCACCACCCTTACGCCGGGACAGGCCCCTAACTATGGCTACACCTTC
>TRBJ2-3|-|TRBV5-1|TRBD1
CASSFGQGTDTQYF
TGCGCCAGCAGCTTCGGACAGGGCACAGATACGCAGTATTTT
>TRBJ2-2|-|TRBV3-1/TRBV3-2|TRBD2
CASSQGLAGGPGELFF
TGTGCCAGCAGCCAAGGACTAGCGGGGGGGCCCGGGGAGCTGTTTTTT
>TRBJ2-3|-|TRBV4-1|TRBD1
CASSQEWTGSTDTQYF
TGCGCCAGCAGCCAAGAATGGACAGGAAGCACAGATACGCAGTATTTT